This T cell receptor (beta chain) was obtained from a study of T cells in Graves' hyperthyroidism and ophthalmopathy. Study observations and caveats: A model of 13 V-J features distinguished ophthalmopathy from stable hyperthyroidism. Clonotypes that were expanded in thyroid above 0.001 mostly appeared in blood too.

Each diagnosis was grounded in clinical symptoms, serum thyroxine and TRAb, thyroid ultrasound, and orbital computed tomography. Isolation of PBMCs was performed on around 9.3 ml fresh peripheral blood. Of note for this clonotype: The target antigen is unknown.

TCR beta CDR3 sequences were amplified from RNA transcripts. HTBI primers drove first-round RT-PCR of the TCR CDR3. TCRdb fed the multiplex PCR reads into MiXCR, producing one record per CDR3 protein. The repertoire holds roughly 700,000 distinct CDR3 sequences, with about 14% as singletons. Losses at the gene ends were 10 bases for V and 3 bases for J; bases not matched to a gene: 11. CDR3 length: 15 amino acids. Sequencing input: blood. The V call is TRBV12-3 or TRBV12-4, the J call TRBJ2-1; 8 nucleotides agree with TRBD2. The TCR sequence derives from a woman under 30 with Graves' hyperthyroidism. Here the CDR3 reads CATGGTGTFYNEQFF. DNA for the CDR3: TGTGCCACGGGGGGGACTGGAACCTTCTACAATGAGCAGTTCTTC.